Included here is one T cell receptor (beta chain) sequence, with context. V was trimmed by 4 bases and J by 0 bases, leaving 23 bases between them. The CDR3 consists of 19 residues. Germline V gene lookup returns CDR1 SGHTA and CDR2 FQGNSA. The data are from a study of blood T cell repertoires in COVID-19. Study in general: The analysed material was cDNA or gDNA that came from T cells, B-cell-depleted T cells, or PBMCs.

Sequencing was performed with immunoSEQ multiplex PCR; in TCRdb, only in-frame clones are kept and a portion is missing. Counted here are about 370,000 clones, around 89% occurring once; the ten biggest clones make up less than 1.2%. This clonotype was sampled from a man younger than 35 who had recovered from COVID-19. This rearrangement joins TRBV7-2 to TRBJ2-3; possible D gene TRBD2, 6 bases. Sequencing used PBMCs or T cells enriched from blood (not recorded which). The CDR3 region has the DNA TGTGCCAGCAGCTCTCCACGCCAGGGCCGGGGGATAAGCACAGATACGCAGTATTTT. This sequence encodes CASSSPRQGRGISTDTQYF.